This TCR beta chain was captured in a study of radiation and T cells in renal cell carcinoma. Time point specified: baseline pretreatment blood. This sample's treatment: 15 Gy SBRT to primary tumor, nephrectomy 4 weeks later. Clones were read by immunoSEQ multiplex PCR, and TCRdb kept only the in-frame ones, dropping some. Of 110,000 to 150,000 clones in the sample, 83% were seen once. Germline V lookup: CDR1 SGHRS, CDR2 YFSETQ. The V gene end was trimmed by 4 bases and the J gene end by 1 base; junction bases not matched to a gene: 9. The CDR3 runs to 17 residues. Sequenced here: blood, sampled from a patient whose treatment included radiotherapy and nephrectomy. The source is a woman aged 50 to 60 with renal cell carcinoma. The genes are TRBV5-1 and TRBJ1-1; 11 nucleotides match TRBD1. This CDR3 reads CASSPGTGGRGNTEAFF. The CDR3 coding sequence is TGCGCCAGCAGCCCTGGGACAGGGGGACGGGGGAACACTGAAGCTTTCTTT.